One T cell receptor beta chain is described in this entry. Its specificity is unknown. V gave up 3 bases and J gave up 5 bases; unmatched junction bases: 6. Germline CDR1 is ENHRY and CDR2 is SYGVKD. The CDR3 runs 14 residues. The record originates from a study of T-cell memory formation after mild COVID-19. Study-level findings and limits: Contracting clones from day 15 to 85 had balanced CD4/CD8; later expanders favoured CD4+.

Barcoded TCR alpha and TCR beta cDNA libraries with UMIs came from 5'RACE using constant-segment primers. MiXCR, applied by TCRdb to the 5' RACE reads, yields one record per CDR3 protein. This table has almost 250,000 distinct CDR3 sequences, 15% appearing once. The TCR was taken from an adult woman who had mild COVID-19 (a few samples of this study predate the infection). Cell type and time point are not known. The specimen was PBMCs or a T cell subset sorted from them (not recorded which). This sequence joins TRBV10-3 and TRBJ2-5; 7 bases are shared with TRBD1. The CDR3 sequence: CAISDDRVEETQYF. CDR3 sequence (DNA): TGTGCCATCAGTGATGACAGGGTAGAGGAGACCCAGTACTTC.